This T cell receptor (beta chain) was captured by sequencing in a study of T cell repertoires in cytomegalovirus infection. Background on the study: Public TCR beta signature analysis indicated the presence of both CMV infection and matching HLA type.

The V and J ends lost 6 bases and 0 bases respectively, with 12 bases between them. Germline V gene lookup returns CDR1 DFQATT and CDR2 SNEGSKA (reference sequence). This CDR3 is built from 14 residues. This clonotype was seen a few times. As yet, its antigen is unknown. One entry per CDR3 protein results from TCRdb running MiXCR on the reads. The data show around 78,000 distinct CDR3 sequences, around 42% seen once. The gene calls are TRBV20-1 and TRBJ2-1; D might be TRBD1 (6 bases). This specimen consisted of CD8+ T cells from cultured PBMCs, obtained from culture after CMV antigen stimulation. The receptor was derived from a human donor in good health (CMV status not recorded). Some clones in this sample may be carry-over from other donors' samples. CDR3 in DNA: TGCAGTGCCCCGGGACATATCTCCTACAATGAGCAGTTCTTC. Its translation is CSAPGHISYNEQFF.